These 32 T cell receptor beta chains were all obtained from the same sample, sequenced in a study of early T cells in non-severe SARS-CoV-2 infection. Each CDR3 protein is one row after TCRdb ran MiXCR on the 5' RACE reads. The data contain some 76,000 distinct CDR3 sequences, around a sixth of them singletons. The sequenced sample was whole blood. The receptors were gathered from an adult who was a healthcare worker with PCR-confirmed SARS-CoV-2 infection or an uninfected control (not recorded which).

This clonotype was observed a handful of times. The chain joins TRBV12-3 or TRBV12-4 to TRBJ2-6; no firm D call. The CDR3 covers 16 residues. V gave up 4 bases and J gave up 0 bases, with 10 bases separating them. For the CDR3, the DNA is TGTGCCAGCAGTTCCCCCTCCAGCTCTGGGGCCAACGTCCTGACTTTC. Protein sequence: CASSSPSSSGANVLTF.

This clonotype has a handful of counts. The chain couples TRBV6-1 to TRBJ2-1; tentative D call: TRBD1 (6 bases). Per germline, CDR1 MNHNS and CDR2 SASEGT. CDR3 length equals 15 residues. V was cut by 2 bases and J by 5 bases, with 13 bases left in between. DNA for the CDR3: TGTGCCAGCAGTGAATTCGGGACAACAGACAATGAGCAGTTCTTC. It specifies CASSEFGTTDNEQFF.

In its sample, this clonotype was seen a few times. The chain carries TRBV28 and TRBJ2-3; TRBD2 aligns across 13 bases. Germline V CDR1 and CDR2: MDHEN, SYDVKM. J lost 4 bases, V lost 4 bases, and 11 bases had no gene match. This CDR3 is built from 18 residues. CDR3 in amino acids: CASSSLGLAGDVADTQYF. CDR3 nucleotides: TGTGCCAGCAGTTCTCTCGGACTAGCGGGAGACGTGGCAGATACGCAGTATTTT.

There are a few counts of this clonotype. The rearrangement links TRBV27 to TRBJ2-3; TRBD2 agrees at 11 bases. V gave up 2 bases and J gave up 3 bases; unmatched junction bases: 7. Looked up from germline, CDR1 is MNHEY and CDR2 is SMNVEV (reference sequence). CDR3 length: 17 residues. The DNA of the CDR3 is TGTGCCAGCAGTTTAGTCCGACTAGCGGGGATGACAGATACGCAGTATTTT. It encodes CASSLVRLAGMTDTQYF.

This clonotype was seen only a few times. CDR3 nucleotide sequence: TGTGCCAGCAGGGACAGGGCCAATGAGCAGTTCTTC. Translating it yields CASRDRANEQFF. V gene TRBV12-3 or TRBV12-4 combines with J gene TRBJ2-1, with 8 nucleotides matching TRBD1. Unmatched junction bases numbered 1, after V lost 6 bases and J lost 6 bases. The CDR3 runs to 12 residues.

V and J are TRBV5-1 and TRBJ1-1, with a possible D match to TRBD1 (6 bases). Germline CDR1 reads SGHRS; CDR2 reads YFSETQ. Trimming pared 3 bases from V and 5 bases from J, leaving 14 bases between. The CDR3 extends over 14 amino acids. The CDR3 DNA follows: TGCGCCAGCAGCTCAACAGGGATTGTAACTGAAGCTTTCTTT. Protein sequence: CASSSTGIVTEAFF. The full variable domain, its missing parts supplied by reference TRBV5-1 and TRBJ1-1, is KAGVTQTPRYLIKTRGQQVTLSCSPISGHRSVSWYQQTPGQGLQFLFEYFSETQRNKGNFPGRFSGRQFSNSRSEMNVSTLELGDSALYLCASSSTGIVTEAFFGQGTRLTVV.

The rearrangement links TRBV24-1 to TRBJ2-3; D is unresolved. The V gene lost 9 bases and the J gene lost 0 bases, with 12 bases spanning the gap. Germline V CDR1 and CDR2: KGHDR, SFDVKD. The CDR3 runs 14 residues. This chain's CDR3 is CATSFGRSTDTQYF. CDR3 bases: TGTGCCACCTCGTTCGGTCGGAGCACAGATACGCAGTATTTT.

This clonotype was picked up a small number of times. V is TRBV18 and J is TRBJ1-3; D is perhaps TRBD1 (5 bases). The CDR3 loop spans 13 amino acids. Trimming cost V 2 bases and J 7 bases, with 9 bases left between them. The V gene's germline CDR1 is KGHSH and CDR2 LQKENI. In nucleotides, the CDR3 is TGTGCCAGCTCACCAGGACAAGATAACACCATATATTTT. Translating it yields CASSPGQDNTIYF.

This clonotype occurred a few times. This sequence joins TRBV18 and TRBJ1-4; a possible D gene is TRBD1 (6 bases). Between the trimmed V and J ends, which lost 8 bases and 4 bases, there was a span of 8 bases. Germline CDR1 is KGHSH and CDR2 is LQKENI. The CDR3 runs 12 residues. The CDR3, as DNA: TGTGCCAGCCACAGGGATAATGAAAAACTGTTTTTT. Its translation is CASHRDNEKLFF.

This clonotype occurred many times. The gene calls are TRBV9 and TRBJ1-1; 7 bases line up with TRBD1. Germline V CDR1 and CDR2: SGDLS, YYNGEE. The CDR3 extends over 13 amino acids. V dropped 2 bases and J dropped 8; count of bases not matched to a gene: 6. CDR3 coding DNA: TGTGCCAGCAGCGTCCCGGGACAGACAGAAGCTTTCTTT. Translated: CASSVPGQTEAFF.

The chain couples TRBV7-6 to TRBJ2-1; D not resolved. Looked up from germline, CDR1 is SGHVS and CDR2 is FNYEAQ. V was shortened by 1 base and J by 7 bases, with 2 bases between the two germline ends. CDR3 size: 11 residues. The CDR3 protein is CASSLGNEQFF. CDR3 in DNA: TGTGCCAGCAGCTTAGGGAATGAGCAGTTCTTC.

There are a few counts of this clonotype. CDR3 nucleotides: TGTGCCAGCAGTTTAGGGGCAGGGATGGACTATGGCTACACCTTC. Its protein is CASSLGAGMDYGYTF. The chain recombines TRBV28 with TRBJ1-2, with D perhaps matching TRBD1 (5 bases). The CDR3 spans 15 residues. Germline V gene data show CDR1 as MDHEN and CDR2 as SYDVKM. With 2 bases removed from V and 3 bases from J, the gap between germline ends came to 13 bases.

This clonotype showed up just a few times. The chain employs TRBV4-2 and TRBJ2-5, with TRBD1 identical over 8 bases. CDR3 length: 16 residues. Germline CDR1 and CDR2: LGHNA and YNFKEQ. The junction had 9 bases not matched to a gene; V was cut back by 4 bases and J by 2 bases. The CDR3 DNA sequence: TGTGCCAGCAGCCCACAGACAGGGGAACATCAAGAGACCCAGTACTTC. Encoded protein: CASSPQTGEHQETQYF.

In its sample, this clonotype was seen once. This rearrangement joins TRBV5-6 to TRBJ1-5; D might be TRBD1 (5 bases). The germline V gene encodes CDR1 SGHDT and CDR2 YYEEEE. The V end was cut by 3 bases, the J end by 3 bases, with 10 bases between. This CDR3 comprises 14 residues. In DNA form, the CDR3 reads TGTGCCAGCAGCTGGCAGGGATACAATCAGCCCCAGCATTTT. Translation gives CASSWQGYNQPQHF.

For the CDR3, the DNA is TGTGCCAGTAGTATAGTGTCAGCTCACTCTGGAAACACCATATATTTT. Encoded protein: CASSIVSAHSGNTIYF. The chain recombines TRBV19 with TRBJ1-3; no firm D call. The CDR3 length is 16 residues. V lost 1 base and J lost 0, with 10 bases in between. Germline V lookup: CDR1 LNHDA, CDR2 SQIVND (reference sequence).

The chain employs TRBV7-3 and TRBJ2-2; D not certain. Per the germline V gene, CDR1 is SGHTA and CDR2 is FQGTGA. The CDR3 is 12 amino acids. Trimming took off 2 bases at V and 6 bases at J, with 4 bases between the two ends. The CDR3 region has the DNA TGTGCCAGCAGCTTATGGTCCGGGGAGCTGTTTTTT. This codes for CASSLWSGELFF.

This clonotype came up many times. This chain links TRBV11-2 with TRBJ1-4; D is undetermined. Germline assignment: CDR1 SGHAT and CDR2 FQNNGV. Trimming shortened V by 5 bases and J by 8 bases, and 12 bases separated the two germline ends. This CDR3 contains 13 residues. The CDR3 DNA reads TGTGCCAGCAGCGCCGACCTCAGGGAAAAACTGTTTTTT. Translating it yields CASSADLREKLFF.

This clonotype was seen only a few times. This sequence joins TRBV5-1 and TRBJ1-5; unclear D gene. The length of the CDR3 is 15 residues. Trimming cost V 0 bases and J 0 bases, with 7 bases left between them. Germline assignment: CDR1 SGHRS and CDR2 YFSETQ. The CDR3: CASSLDGVSNQPQHF. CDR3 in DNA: TGCGCCAGCAGCTTGGATGGGGTTAGCAATCAGCCCCAGCATTTT.

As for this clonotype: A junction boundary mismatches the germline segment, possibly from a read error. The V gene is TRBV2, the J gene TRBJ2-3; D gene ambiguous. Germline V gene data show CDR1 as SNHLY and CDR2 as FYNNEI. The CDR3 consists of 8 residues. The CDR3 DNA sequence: TGTGCCAGCATTAAAGGTGGTTTT. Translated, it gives CASIKGGF. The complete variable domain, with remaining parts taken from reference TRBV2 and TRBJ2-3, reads EPEVTQTPSHQVTQMGQEVILRCVPISNHLYFYWYRQILGQKVEFLVSFYNNEISEKSEIFDDQFSVERPDGSNFTLKIRSTKLEDSAMYFCASIKGGFGPGTRLTVL.

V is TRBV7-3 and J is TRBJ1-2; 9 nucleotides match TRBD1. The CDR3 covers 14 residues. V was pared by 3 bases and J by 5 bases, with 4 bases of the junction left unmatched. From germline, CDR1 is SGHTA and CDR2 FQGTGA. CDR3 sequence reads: CASSLTGTGYGYTF. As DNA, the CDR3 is TGTGCCAGCAGCTTGACCGGGACAGGGTATGGCTACACCTTC.

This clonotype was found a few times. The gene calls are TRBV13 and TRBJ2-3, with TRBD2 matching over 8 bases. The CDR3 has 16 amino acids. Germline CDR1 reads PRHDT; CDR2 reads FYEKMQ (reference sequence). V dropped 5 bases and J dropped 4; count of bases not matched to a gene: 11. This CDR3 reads CASSPAGTRYPDTQYF. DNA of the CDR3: TGTGCCAGCAGCCCTGCCGGGACTAGATATCCAGATACGCAGTATTTT.

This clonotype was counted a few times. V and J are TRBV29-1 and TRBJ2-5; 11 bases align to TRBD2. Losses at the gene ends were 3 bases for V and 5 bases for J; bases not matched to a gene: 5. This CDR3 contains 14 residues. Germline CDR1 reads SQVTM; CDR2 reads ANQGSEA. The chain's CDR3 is CSVDGSGGAETQYF. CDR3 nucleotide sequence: TGCAGCGTTGACGGTAGCGGGGGGGCTGAGACCCAGTACTTC.

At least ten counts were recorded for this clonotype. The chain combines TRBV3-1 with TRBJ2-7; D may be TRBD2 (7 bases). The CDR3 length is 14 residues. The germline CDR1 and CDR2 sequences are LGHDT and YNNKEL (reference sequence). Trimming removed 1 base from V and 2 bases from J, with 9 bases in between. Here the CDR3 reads CASSQGEGAYEQYF. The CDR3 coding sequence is TGTGCCAGCAGCCAAGGGGAGGGGGCCTACGAGCAGTACTTC.

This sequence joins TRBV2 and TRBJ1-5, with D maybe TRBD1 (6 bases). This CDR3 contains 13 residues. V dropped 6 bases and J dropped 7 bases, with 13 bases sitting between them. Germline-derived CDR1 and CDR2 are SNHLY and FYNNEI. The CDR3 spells CASSAQGRQPQHF. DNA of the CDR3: TGTGCCAGCAGCGCACAGGGAAGACAGCCCCAGCATTTT. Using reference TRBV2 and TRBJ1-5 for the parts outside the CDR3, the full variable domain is EPEVTQTPSHQVTQMGQEVILRCVPISNHLYFYWYRQILGQKVEFLVSFYNNEISEKSEIFDDQFSVERPDGSNFTLKIRSTKLEDSAMYFCASSAQGRQPQHFGDGTRLSIL.

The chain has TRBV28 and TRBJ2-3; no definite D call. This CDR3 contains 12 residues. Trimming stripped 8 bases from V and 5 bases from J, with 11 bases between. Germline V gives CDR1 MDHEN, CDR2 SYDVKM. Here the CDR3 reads CASGRHRDTQYF. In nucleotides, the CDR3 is TGTGCCAGCGGACGTCACCGAGATACGCAGTATTTT. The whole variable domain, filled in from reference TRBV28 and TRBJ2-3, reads DVKVTQSSRYLVKRTGEKVFLECVQDMDHENMFWYRQDPGLGLRLIYFSYDVKMKEKGDIPEGYSVSREKKERFSLILESASTNQTSMYLCASGRHRDTQYFGPGTRLTVL.

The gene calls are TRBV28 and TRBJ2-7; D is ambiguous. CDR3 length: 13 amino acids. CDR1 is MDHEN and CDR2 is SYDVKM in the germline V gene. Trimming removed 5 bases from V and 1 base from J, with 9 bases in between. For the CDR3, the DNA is TGTGCCAGCAGTACCCAACCTTCCTACGAGCAGTACTTC. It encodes CASSTQPSYEQYF.

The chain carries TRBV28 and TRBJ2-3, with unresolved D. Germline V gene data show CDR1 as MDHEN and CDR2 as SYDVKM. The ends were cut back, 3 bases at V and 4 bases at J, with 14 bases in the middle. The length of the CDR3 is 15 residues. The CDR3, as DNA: TGTGCCAGCAGTTTCGCCCAGGTTGTCCCAGATACGCAGTATTTT. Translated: CASSFAQVVPDTQYF.

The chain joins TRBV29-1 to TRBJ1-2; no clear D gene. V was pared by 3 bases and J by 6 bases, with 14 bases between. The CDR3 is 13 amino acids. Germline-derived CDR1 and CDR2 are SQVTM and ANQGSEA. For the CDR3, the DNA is TGCAGCGTTGAGGCTTCGAGGGCTCATGGCTACACCTTC. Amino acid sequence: CSVEASRAHGYTF.

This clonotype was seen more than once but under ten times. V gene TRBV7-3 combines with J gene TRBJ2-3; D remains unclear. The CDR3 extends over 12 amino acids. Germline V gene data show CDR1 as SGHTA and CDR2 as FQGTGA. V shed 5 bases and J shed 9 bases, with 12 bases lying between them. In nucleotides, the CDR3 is TGTGCCAGCAGCATAGGGTCCGAGACGCAGTATTTT. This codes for CASSIGSETQYF.

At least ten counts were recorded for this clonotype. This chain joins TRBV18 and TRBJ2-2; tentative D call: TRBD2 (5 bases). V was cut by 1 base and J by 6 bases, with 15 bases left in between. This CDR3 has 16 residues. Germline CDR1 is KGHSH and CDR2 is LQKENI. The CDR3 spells CASSPQEVRRPGELFF. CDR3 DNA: TGTGCCAGCTCACCACAGGAGGTCAGGCGTCCCGGGGAGCTGTTTTTT.

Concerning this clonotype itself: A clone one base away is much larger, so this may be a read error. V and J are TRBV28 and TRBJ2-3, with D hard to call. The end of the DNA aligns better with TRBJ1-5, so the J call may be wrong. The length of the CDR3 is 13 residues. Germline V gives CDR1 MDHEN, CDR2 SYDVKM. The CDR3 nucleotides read TGTGCCAGCAGCCTCGACTCAGCAGATACGCAGCATTTT. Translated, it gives CASSLDSADTQHF.

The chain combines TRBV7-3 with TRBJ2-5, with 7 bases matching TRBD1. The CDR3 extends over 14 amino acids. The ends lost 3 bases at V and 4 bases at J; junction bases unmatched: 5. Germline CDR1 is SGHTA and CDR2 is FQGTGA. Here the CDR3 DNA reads TGTGCCAGCAGCTTCACAGGGGTCCCAGAGACCCAGTACTTC. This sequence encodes CASSFTGVPETQYF.